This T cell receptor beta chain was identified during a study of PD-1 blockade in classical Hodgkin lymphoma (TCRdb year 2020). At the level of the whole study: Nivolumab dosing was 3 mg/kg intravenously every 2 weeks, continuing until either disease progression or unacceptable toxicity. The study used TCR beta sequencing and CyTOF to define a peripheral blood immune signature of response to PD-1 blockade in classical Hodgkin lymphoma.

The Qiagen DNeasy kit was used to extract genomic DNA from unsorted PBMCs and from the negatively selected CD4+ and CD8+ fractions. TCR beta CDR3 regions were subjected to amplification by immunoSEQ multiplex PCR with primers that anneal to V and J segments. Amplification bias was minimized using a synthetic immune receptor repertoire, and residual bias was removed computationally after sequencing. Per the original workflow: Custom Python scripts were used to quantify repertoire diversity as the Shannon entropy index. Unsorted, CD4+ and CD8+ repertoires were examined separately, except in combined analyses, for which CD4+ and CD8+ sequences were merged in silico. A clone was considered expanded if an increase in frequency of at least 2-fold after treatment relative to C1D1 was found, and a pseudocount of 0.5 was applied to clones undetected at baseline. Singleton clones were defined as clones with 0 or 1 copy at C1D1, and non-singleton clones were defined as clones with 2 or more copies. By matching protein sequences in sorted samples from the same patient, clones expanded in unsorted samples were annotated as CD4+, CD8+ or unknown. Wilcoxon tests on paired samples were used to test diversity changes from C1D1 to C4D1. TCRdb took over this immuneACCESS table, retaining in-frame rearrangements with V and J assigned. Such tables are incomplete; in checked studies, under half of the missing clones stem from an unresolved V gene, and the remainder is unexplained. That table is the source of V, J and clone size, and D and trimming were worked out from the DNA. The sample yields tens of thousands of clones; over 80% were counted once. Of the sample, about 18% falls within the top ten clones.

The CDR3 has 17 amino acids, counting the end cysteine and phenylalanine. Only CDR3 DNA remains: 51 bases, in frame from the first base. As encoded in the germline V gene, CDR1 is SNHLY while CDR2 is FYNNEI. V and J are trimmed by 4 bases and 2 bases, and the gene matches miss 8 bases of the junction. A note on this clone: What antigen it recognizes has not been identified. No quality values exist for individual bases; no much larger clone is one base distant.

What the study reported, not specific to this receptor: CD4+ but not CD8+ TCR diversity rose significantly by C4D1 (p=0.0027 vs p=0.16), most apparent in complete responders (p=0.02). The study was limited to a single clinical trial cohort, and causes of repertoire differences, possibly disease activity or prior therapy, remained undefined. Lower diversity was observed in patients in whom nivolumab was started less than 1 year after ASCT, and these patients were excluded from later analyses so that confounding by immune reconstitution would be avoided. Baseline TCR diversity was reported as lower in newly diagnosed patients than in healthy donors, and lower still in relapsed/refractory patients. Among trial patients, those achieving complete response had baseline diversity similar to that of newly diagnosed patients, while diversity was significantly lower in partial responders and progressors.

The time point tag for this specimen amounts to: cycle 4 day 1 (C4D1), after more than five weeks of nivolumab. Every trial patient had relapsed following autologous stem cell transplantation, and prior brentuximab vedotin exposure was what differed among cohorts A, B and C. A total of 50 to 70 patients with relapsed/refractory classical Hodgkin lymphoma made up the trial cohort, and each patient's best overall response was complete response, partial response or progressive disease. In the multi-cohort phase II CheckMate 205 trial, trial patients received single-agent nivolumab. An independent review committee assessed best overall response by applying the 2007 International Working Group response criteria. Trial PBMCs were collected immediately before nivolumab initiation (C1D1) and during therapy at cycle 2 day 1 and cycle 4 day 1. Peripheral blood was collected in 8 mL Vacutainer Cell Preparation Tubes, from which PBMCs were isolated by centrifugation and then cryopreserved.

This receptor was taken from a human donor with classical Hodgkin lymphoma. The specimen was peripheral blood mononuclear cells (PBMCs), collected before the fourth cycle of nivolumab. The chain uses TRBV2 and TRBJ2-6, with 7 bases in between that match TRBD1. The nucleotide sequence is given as TGTGCCAGCAGTGGACAGGGACGGGCTCCTGGGGCCAACGTCCTGACTTTC. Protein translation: CASSGQGRAPGANVLTF.